Reported below is one TCR beta chain. The specificity of this receptor is unknown. No qualities accompany the bases; no much larger clone lies one base away. The same CDR3 can be traced to other DNA sequences in this sample. Donors were healthy HIV-negative adults with no recently reported acute infections or vaccinations. Every donor was a Caucasian adult residing in Nashville, Tennessee, USA. CD4+ T cells were enriched through magnetic negative selection, after which naive cells were positively selected on CD45RA and the remaining negative fraction served as the memory subset. After blood collection by leukapheresis, PBMCs were isolated using Ficoll-Histopaque density gradient centrifugation and then cryopreserved in the vapor phase of liquid nitrogen. Analytical flow cytometry was used to check the purity and quantity of every magnetically sorted T cell population. Genomic DNA was isolated from each sorted fraction and quantified by UV absorbance on a Nanodrop 2000c.

TCR CDR3 regions were amplified from genomic DNA by multiplex PCR using the deep immunoSEQ assay. Extracted genomic DNA from each cell subset was spread evenly across all wells of several immunoSEQ 96-well plates, with each plate serving as a replicate. For sorted subsets, around 200 ng genomic DNA, equal to tens of thousands of T cell genomes, was loaded into each replicate PCR. The purified libraries were quantified using a Qubit 3.0 fluorometer, sized with a Bioanalyzer 2100, and then quantified again using the KAPA Library Quantification kit. Every immunoSEQ 96-well plate was sequenced on a separate single-read 150-cycle Illumina NextSeq 550 flow cell. As for the original processing: Because only junctional sequences without quality scores were contained in the immunoSEQ output, filtering matching that applied to full-length reads could not be performed. Sequences were annotated with PyIR, a Python wrapper for IgBLAST v1.9, using IMGT germline references to assign V/J genes and CDR3. Reads were filtered out if the reads had weak V/J assignments (E-value above 1e-6), no CDR3, stop codons, out-of-frame junctions, or ambiguous translated residues. V3J clonotypes were defined by identical inferred V gene, J gene, and CDR3 amino acid sequence. The percentage overlap between two repertoires was calculated by dividing the number of shared unique clonotypes by the size of the smaller repertoire. Repertoire richness was assessed with RTK rarefaction, the Chao1 estimator, and Recon v2.1 estimates of unobserved clonotypes. OLGA was used to compute generation probabilities for all TCRbeta clonotypes that the gDNA method yielded from a handful of donors. The immuneACCESS repertoire file appears here via TCRdb, limited to in-frame rearrangements. These files lack a portion of the clones; in checked studies, under half of the deficit traces to unresolved V genes, and the cause of the others is not known. The DNA was the basis for D and trimming; V, J and clone size are from that table. The sample profile shows about 2.4 million clones; approximately 93% of them were found once. The top ten constitute 0.36% of the sample.

Looking up the germline V gene yields CDR1 SGHRS and CDR2 YFSETQ. Trimming takes 0 bases from V and 0 bases from J, and the germline ends sit 3 bases apart. The CDR3 contains 14 residues, cysteine and phenylalanine counted. The sequence is cut down to CDR3 DNA, 42 bases in frame from base 1. The data stem from a study of shared clonotypes between healthy human individuals (dated by TCRdb to the early 2020s). In terms of the full investigation: The cohort included three men and two women between 18 and 49 years of age. Different laboratories and diverse techniques were used to prepare libraries and sequence TCR repertoires, to increase sequencing depth and limit assay-specific biases. To estimate repertoire size and how much clonotype sharing occurs between individuals, the study deeply sequenced the blood TCR repertoires of roughly 5 healthy adults. Between about 0.85 and 9.5 billion PBMCs per donor were obtained by leukapheresis. For each donor, CD4 naive and CD4 memory were each given three plates, CD8 naive was given two plates, and CD8 memory was given one plate. What the authors observed across the whole study: The genetic and exposure-history diversity represented was limited by the small number of donors. Naive subsets generally had larger estimated clonotype richness than memory subsets did. Based on pairwise subsampling, the degree of clonotype sharing among donors was expected to be affected by sequencing depth. Across several donors, approximately 5% of naive CD4, 3.5% of naive CD8, approximately 2.5% of memory CD4, and about 0.4% of memory CD8 clonotypes were shared. Rarefaction of sorted-subset datasets indicated incomplete sequencing despite the large sequencing depth. Sampling was limited to blood, and TCR repertoires in tissue likely differ from TCR repertoires in blood. Higher generation probabilities were observed for clonotypes shared by all four sorted-subset donors than for non-shared clonotypes.

The TCR originated in a man aged 18 to 29 in good health. Some clones in this sample may be carry-over from other donors' samples. The sequenced sample was naive CD4+ T cells from PBMCs. This specimen's cell subset or site label, interpreted: CD45RA+ positively selected. The V gene is TRBV5-1 and the J gene is TRBJ2-2; the D gene cannot be named for sure. The CDR3 protein sequence reads: CASSLDTNTGELFF. The DNA reads TGCGCCAGCAGCTTGGATACGAACACCGGGGAGCTGTTTTTT.